This T cell receptor (beta chain) was obtained from a study of T cells in Graves' hyperthyroidism and ophthalmopathy. Study-level information: Peripheral blood was acquired at first diagnosis, ahead of any therapy whatsoever.

Uncontrolled infection, other autoimmune disease, pregnancy or lactation led to exclusion. Diagnoses were established using clinical symptoms, serum thyroxine and TRAb, thyroid ultrasound and orbital computed tomography. This clonotype showed up many times. Germline-derived CDR1 and CDR2 are DFQATT and SNEGSKA (reference sequence). This CDR3 contains 14 residues. Trimming took off 6 bases at V and 2 bases at J, with 17 bases between the two ends. The investigators amplified TCR beta CDR3 regions from RNA transcripts. The TCR CDR3 was amplified in a first-round RT-PCR using the HTBI primer set. TCRdb re-derived calls from the multiplex PCR reads in MiXCR, one entry per CDR3 protein. There are about 530,000 distinct CDR3 sequences in the sample; 15% to 20% occur only once, and around 17% lies in the top ten.

The rearrangement joins TRBV20-1 to TRBJ2-7; D is possibly TRBD2 (5 bases). The sequenced sample was blood. The TCR comes from a woman between 18 and 30 years old with Graves' ophthalmopathy. CDR3 nucleotide sequence: TGCAGTGCGAGCCGGGAAAATCGAGCCTACGAGCAGTACTTC. It codes for CSASRENRAYEQYF.